This T cell receptor beta chain was identified in a study of OX40 agonist ivuxolimab in advanced cancers. Points from the study as a whole: What antigens the expanded peripheral T cells recognized was never established. At doses 0.1 to 3.0 mg/kg, CD4+ and CD8+ clones expanded.

CDR1 and CDR2 (germline): SNHLY, FYNNEI. The CDR3 sequence is 14 residues long. Trimming left V 2 bases short and J 2 bases short, with 10 bases between. The protocol was immunoSEQ multiplex PCR, while the TCRdb copy is restricted to in-frame clones and leaves out a portion. This table holds over 55,000 clones, approximately 94% found once. A note on this clone: Its antigen is unidentified.

Material: CD4+ or CD8+ T cells sorted from blood, obtained in a trial of the OX40 agonist ivuxolimab. This receptor was taken from an adult with an advanced solid tumor such as melanoma, head and neck, liver or kidney cancer. The chain is built from TRBV2 and TRBJ2-7, with D possibly matching TRBD2 (5 bases). In DNA, the CDR3 is TGTGCCAGCAGTGAATATGGACTCACCTACGAGCAGTACTTC. It specifies CASSEYGLTYEQYF.